These 12 T cell receptor beta chains were all obtained from the same sample, sequenced in a study of blood T cell repertoires in COVID-19. The repertoire was sequenced with immunoSEQ multiplex PCR; TCRdb's copy has only in-frame clones and lacks some. The sample contains roughly 230,000 clones, 85% of which appear only once. The sequencing input was PBMCs or T cells enriched from blood (not recorded which). The source is a woman between 50 and 59 years old who had been exposed to COVID-19.

The rearrangement uses TRBV5-1 and TRBJ1-5, with 7 bases matching TRBD1. The CDR3 spans 15 residues. In germline, CDR1 is SGHRS, CDR2 YFSETQ. J was trimmed by 4 bases and V by 2 bases; bases with no gene match: 6. The CDR3 loop is CASSLTAGGNQPQHF. The CDR3 DNA is TGCGCCAGCAGCTTAACCGCAGGGGGGAATCAGCCCCAGCATTTT.

Worth noting for this clone: This sample also contains other DNA sequences that code for the same CDR3. The genes are TRBV4-2 and TRBJ2-5; D is unclear. V lost 0 bases, J lost 2 bases, and 4 bases lay in between. CDR1 LGHNA and CDR2 YNFKEQ come from the germline V gene. This CDR3 has 13 amino acids. The CDR3 is CASSQDQQETQYF. CDR3 nucleotides: TGTGCCAGCAGCCAAGATCAGCAAGAGACCCAGTACTTC.

The chain employs TRBV2 and TRBJ2-7; 8 bases line up with TRBD1. The trim removed 2 bases at V and 6 bases at J, leaving 6 bases unmatched. The CDR3 consists of 14 residues. Germline loops: CDR1 SNHLY, CDR2 FYNNEI. CDR3 protein: CASSESGTGGEQYF. The CDR3, as DNA: TGTGCCAGCAGTGAATCGGGGACAGGAGGCGAGCAGTACTTC.

The gene calls are TRBV5-4 and TRBJ2-1, with 9 bases matching TRBD1. V lost 6 bases, J lost 1 base, and 5 bases stayed unmatched. Germline V gene data show CDR1 as SGHNT and CDR2 as YYREEE (reference sequence). This CDR3 comprises 15 residues. The CDR3 here is CASTTGTGSYNEQFF. DNA for the CDR3: TGTGCCAGCACTACCGGGACAGGGTCCTACAATGAGCAGTTCTTC.

The chain couples TRBV5-1 to TRBJ1-5; perhaps TRBD1 as D (6 bases). Germline CDR1 reads SGHRS; CDR2 reads YFSETQ. The CDR3 consists of 13 residues. Trimming shortened V by 3 bases and J by 9 bases, and 13 bases separated the two germline ends. CDR3 in DNA: TGCGCCAGCAGCTCGGACAGCCTATCGCCCCAGCATTTT. This gives the protein CASSSDSLSPQHF.

The V gene is TRBV19, the J gene TRBJ1-1; no firm D call. Germline-derived CDR1 and CDR2 are LNHDA and SQIVND (reference sequence). V was pared by 3 bases and J by 5 bases, with 22 bases between. The length of the CDR3 is 17 residues. The CDR3 region has the DNA TGTGCCAGTAGTATCTCGATACAGCAACGCTCAAGGACTGAAGCTTTCTTT. As protein: CASSISIQQRSRTEAFF. Complete variable domain (other parts from reference TRBV19 and TRBJ1-1): DGGITQSPKYLFRKEGQNVTLSCEQNLNHDAMYWYRQDPGQGLRLIYYSQIVNDFQKGDIAEGYSVSREKKESFPLTVTSAQKNPTAFYLCASSISIQQRSRTEAFFGQGTRLTVV.

This clone occurred many times. The CDR3 is CAIRKASGAYEQYF. Written as DNA, the CDR3 is TGTGCCATCAGAAAAGCAAGCGGCGCCTACGAGCAGTACTTC. This chain connects TRBV10-3 to TRBJ2-7, with D possibly TRBD2 on 5 matching bases. CDR1 ENHRY and CDR2 SYGVKD come from the germline V gene. This CDR3 is 14 amino acids long. Trimming pared 6 bases from V and 2 bases from J, leaving 14 bases between.

This chain joins TRBV28 and TRBJ2-5; 8 bases are a match to TRBD2. V shed 3 bases, J shed 5 bases, and the junction held 8 bases outside the gene matches. The germline V gene encodes CDR1 MDHEN and CDR2 SYDVKM. There are 15 residues in the CDR3. CDR3 protein: CASSLFTGGRETQYF. DNA for the CDR3: TGTGCCAGCAGTTTGTTCACGGGGGGGCGGGAGACCCAGTACTTC.

The J gene is TRBJ2-3, the V gene TRBV9; TRBD2 agrees at 7 bases. Germline CDR1 and CDR2: SGDLS and YYNGEE. CDR3 length equals 18 residues. Trimming cost V 0 bases and J 5 bases; bases outside gene matches: 15. CDR3 sequence: CASSVAGGETQRQDTQYF. The CDR3 DNA is TGTGCCAGCAGCGTAGCGGGAGGAGAGACCCAACGCCAAGATACGCAGTATTTT.

The chain employs TRBV5-1 and TRBJ1-1; TRBD1 matches at 9 bases. The germline gives CDR1 SGHRS, CDR2 YFSETQ. V dropped 5 bases and J dropped 12; count of bases not matched to a gene: 5. The CDR3 extends over 11 amino acids. CDR3 region: CASSYGQGTFF. CDR3 DNA: TGCGCCAGCAGTTACGGACAGGGGACTTTCTTT.

V is TRBV7-2 and J is TRBJ2-1; 11 positions agree with TRBD2. The CDR3 is 15 amino acids. CDR1 is SGHTA and CDR2 is FQGNSA in the germline V gene. Losses at the gene ends were 5 bases for V and 7 bases for J; bases not matched to a gene: 7. CDR3 sequence: CASSRLAGGPNEQFF. As DNA, the CDR3 is TGTGCCAGCAGCAGATTAGCGGGGGGGCCGAATGAGCAGTTCTTC.

This clone has just a few counts. This chain connects TRBV30 to TRBJ1-3; no firm D call. The CDR3 spans 12 residues. V was cut by 4 bases and J by 4 bases, with 8 bases left in between. CDR1 GTSNPN and CDR2 SVGIG come from the germline V gene (reference sequence). CDR3 DNA: TGTGCCTGGATCGGAGACGGAAACACCATATATTTT. It yields the protein CAWIGDGNTIYF. Full variable domain (rest looked up from reference TRBV30 and TRBJ1-3): SQTIHQWPATLVQPVGSPLSLECTVEGTSNPNLYWYRQAAGRGLQLLFYSVGIGQISSEVPQNLSASRPQDRQFILSSKKLLLSDSGFYLCAWIGDGNTIYFGEGSWLTVV.